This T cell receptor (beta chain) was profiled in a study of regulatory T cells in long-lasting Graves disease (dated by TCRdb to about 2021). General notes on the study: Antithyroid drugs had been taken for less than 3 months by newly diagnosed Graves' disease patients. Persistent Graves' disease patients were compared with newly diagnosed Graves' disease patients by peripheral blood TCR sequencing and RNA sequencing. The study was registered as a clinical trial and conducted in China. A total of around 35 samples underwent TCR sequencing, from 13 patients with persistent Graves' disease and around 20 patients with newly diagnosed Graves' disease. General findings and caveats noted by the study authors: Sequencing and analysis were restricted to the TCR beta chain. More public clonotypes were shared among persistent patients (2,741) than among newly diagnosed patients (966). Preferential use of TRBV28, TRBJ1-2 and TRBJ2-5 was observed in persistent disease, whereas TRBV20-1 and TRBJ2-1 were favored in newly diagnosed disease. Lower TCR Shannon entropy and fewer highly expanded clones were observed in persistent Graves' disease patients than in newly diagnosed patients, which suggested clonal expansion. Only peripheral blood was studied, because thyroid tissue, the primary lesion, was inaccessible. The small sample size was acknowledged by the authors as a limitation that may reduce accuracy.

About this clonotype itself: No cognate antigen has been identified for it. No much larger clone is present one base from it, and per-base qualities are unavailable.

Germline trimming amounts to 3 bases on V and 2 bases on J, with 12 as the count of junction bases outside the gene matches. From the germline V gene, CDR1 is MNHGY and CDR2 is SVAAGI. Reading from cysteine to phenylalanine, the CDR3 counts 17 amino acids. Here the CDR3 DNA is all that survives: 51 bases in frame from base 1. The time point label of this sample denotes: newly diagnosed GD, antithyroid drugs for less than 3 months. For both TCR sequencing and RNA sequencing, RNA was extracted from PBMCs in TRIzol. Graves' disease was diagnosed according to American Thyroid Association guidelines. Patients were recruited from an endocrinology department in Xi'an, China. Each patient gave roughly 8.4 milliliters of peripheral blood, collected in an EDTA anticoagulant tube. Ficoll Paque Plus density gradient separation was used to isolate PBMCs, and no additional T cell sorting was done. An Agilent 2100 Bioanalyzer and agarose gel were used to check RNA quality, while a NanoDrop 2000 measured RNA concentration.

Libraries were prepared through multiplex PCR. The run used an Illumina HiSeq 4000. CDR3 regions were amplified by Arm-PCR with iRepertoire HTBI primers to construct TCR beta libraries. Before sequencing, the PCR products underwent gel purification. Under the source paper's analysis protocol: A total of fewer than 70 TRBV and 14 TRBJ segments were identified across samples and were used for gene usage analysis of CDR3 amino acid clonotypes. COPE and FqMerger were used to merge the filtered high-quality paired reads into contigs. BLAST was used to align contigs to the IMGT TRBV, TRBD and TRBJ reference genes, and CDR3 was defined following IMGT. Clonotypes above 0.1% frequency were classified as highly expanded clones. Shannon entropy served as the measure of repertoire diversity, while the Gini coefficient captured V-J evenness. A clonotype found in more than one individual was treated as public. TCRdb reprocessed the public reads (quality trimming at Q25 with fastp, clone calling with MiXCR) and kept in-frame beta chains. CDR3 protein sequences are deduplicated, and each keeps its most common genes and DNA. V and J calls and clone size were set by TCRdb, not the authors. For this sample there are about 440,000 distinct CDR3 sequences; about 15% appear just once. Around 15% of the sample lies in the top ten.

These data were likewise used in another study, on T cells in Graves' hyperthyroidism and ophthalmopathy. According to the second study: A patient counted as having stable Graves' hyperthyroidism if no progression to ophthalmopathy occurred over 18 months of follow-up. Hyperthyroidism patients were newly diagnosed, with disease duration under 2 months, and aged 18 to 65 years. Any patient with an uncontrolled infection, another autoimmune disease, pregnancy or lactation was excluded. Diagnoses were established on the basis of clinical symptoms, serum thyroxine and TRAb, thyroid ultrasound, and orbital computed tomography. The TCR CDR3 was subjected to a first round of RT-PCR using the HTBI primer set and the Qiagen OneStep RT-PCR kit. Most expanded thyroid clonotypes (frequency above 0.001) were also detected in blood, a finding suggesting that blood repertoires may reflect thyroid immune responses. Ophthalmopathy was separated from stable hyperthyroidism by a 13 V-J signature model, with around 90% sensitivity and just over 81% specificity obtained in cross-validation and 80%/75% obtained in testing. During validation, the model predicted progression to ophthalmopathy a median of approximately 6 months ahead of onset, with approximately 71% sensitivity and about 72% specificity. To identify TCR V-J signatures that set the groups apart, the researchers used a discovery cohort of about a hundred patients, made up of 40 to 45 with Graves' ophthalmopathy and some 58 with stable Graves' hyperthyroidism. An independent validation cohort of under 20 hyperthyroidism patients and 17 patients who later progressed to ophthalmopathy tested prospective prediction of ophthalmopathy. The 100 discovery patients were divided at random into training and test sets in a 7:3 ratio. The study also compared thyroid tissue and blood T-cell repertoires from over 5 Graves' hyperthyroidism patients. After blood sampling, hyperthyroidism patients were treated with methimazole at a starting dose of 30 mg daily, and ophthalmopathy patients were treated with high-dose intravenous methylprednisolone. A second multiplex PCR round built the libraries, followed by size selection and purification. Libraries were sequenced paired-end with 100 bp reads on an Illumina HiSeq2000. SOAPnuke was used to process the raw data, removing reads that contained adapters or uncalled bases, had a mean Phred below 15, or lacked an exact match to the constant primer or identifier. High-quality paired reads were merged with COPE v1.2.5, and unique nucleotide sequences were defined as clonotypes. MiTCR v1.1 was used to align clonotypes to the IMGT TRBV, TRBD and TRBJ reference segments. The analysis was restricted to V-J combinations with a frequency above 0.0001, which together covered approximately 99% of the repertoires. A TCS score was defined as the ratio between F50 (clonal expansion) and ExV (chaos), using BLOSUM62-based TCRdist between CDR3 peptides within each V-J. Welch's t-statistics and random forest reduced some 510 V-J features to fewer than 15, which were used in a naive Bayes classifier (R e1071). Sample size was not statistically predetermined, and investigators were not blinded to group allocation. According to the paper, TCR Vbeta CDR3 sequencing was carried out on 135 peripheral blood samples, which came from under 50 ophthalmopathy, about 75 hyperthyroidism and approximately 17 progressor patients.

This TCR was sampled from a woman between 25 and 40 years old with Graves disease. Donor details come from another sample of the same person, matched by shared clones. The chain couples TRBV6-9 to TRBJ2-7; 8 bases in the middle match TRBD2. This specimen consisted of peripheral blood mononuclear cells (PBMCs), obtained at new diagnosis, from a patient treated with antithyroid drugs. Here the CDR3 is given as CASSYARRDGRAYEQYF. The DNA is TGTGCCAGCAGTTACGCTCGACGGGACGGGAGGGCCTACGAGCAGTACTTC.